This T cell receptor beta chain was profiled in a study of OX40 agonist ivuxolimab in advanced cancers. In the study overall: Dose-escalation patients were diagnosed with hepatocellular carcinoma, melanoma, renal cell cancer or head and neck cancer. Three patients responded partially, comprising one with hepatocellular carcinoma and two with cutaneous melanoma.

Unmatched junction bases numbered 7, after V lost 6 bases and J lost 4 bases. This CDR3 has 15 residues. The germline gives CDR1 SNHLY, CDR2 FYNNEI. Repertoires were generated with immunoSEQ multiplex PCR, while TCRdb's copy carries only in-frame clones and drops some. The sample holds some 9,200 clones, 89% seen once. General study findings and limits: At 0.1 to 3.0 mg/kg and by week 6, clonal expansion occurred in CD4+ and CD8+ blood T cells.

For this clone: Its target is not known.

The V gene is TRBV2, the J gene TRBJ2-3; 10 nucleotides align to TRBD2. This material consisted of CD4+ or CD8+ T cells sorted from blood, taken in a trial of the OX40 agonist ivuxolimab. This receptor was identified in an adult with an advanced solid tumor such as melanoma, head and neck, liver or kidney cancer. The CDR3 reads CASRPSLAGADTQYF. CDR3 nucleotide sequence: TGTGCCAGCAGACCCTCGCTAGCGGGAGCAGATACGCAGTATTTT.